Listed below are T cell receptor beta chains from one sample, sequenced in a study of blood T cell repertoires in COVID-19. The repertoire was sequenced with immunoSEQ multiplex PCR; TCRdb's copy has only in-frame clones and lacks some. The sample includes 100,000 to 150,000 clones, about 82% of them seen just once. The sample comprised peripheral blood. These receptors all come from a human donor in a cohort sampled during active COVID-19. Each CDR3 is given without its conserved first and last residue. Clone sizes are given selectively: once, few, many, or a class where the clone is expanded.

j_call | clone_size | v_call | cdr3_aa
TRBJ2-1 | once | TRBV19 | ASSVTSGYNEQF
TRBJ2-7 | NA | TRBV5-1 | ASSLTSGSYEQY
TRBJ1-6 | NA | TRBV7-2 | ASSSLGGGYNSPLH
TRBJ2-7 | NA | TRBV6-5 | ASAQNEQY
TRBJ2-1 | many | TRBV19 | ASSKRADRGPSRSYNEQF
TRBJ2-7 | NA | TRBV28 | ASSGASGGTYEQY
TRBJ2-1 | NA | TRBV6-5 | ATVRDSRKNEQF
TRBJ2-1 | NA | TRBV5-1 | ASSLGRNNEQF
TRBJ1-1 | once | TRBV7-9 | ASSLGGGYTEAF
TRBJ2-4 | NA | TRBV7-2 | ASTGLAKNIQY
TRBJ2-1 | once | TRBV27 | ASRDTSGYNEQF
TRBJ2-5 | NA | TRBV20-1 | SASKASGSLETQY
TRBJ2-5 | once | TRBV9 | ASSGGQGAETQY
TRBJ1-5 | NA | TRBV21-1 | ASSGDRRHSNQPQH
TRBJ2-5 | NA | TRBV3-1/TRBV3-2 | ASSRDWRQKEETQY
TRBJ2-1 | NA | TRBV10-3 | AISDPRQGGYNEQF
TRBJ1-2 | NA | TRBV28 | ASSLGVGGYGYT
TRBJ2-4 | NA | TRBV4-2 | ASSQEPIAGITLLAKNIQY
TRBJ2-3 | once | TRBV3-1/TRBV3-2 | ASSQDISLGLARTDTQY
TRBJ2-1 | NA | TRBV18 | ASSPSRGTGEF
TRBJ1-4 | NA | TRBV11-2 | ASSLGQLNEKLF
TRBJ1-1 | NA | TRBV28 | ASSPGQTNTEAF
TRBJ2-1 | NA | TRBV9 | ASSVASGLAYEQF
TRBJ2-3 | once | TRBV7-9 | ASSSPVGRDTQY
TRBJ2-3 | NA | TRBV11-3 | ASSLGGRIQDTQY
TRBJ1-4 | once | TRBV28 | ASSLDSEKLF
TRBJ2-4 | NA | TRBV6-2/TRBV6-3 | ASSSSPSSGIAKNIQY
TRBJ2-1 | NA | TRBV19 | ASSPISGSRYNEQF
TRBJ2-7 | few | TRBV14 | ASSRIPGQNYEQY
TRBJ2-3 | NA | TRBV3-1/TRBV3-2 | ASSQRRGGGDTQY
TRBJ2-7 | NA | TRBV27 | ASRRGTSGIEQY
TRBJ2-3 | NA | TRBV6-5 | ASIRQGPRYTQY
TRBJ2-1 | NA | TRBV3-1/TRBV3-2 | ASSQERECRSLSYNEQF
TRBJ2-7 | few | TRBV5-4 | ASRTTPEGEQY
TRBJ2-5 | NA | TRBV2 | ASSGLAGGLQETQY
TRBJ2-1 | once | TRBV7-2 | ASSLAVPGSSYNEQF
TRBJ2-7 | NA | TRBV9 | ASSVGAGYSYEQY
TRBJ2-2 | NA | TRBV3-1/TRBV3-2 | ASSLRTSGSSGELF
TRBJ1-5 | NA | TRBV7-3 | ASSSSRDQPQH
TRBJ2-3 | NA | TRBV4-3 | ASSQDSGVGGALRYTQY
TRBJ1-6 | NA | TRBV30 | AWKWTDNSPLH